This TCR beta chain came from a study of metastatic and nonmetastatic thyroid tumors. V was trimmed by 7 bases and J by 9 bases, leaving 16 bases between them. The CDR3 extends over 14 amino acids. Germline V lookup: CDR1 MNHEY, CDR2 SMNVEV (reference sequence). Nobody among the patients had been given any treatment before thyroid surgery. With MiXCR, TCRdb called clones anew from the PCR reads. Among some 21,000 clones listed, over 25% were seen once. This rearrangement joins TRBV27 to TRBJ1-6, with a possible D match to TRBD1 (5 bases). The source of this sequence is a female donor with papillary thyroid cancer or a benign thyroid nodule (not recorded which). Some clones in this sample may be carry-over from other donors' samples. The material sequenced was blood. The CDR3 DNA reads TGTGCCAGCAAGCAGGGAGTAATCGGTTCACCCCTCCACTTT. Protein product: CASKQGVIGSPLHF.